One and the same sample provided the 16 T cell receptor beta chains below, sequenced in a study of blood T cell repertoires in COVID-19. The protocol was immunoSEQ multiplex PCR, while the TCRdb copy is restricted to in-frame clones and leaves out a portion. Found here are fewer than 350,000 clones, around nine tenths of them singletons; the top ten hold approximately 8.8%. The sample consisted of PBMCs or T cells enriched from blood (not recorded which). The receptors were gathered from a woman aged 40 to 50 who had recovered from COVID-19.

As regards this clone: Sequence at one end of the junction differs from germline and may be a read error. The chain employs TRBV4-2 and TRBJ2-3; D might be TRBD2 (6 bases). The CDR3 length is 14 residues. Germline loops: CDR1 LGHNA, CDR2 YNFKEQ. The CDR3: CASSPAGSRDTQYF. As DNA, the CDR3 is TGTGCCAGCAGTCCGGCGGGAAGCAGAGATACGCAGTATTTT.

The sample holds one count of this clone. The V gene is TRBV25-1, the J gene TRBJ2-7, with D possibly being TRBD1 (5 bases). The CDR3 is 12 residues long. V was clipped by 6 bases and J by 3 bases, with 9 bases between them. Looked up from germline, CDR1 is MGHDK and CDR2 is SYGVNS. CDR3 coding DNA: TGTGCCAGCAGAGGACAACTCTACGAGCAGTACTTC. Protein sequence: CASRGQLYEQYF.

This clone was recorded a few times. The V and J genes are TRBV7-2 and TRBJ2-2; D is possibly TRBD1 (5 bases). V shed 3 bases and J shed 2 bases, with 7 bases lying between them. The CDR3 consists of 14 residues. Germline V gives CDR1 SGHTA, CDR2 FQGNSA. This CDR3 reads CASSFDSNTGELFF. The CDR3 DNA is TGTGCCAGCAGCTTCGACAGTAACACCGGGGAGCTGTTTTTT.

DNA of the CDR3: TGCGCCAGCTCCGGCGCCCGGGAGGGCACAGATACGCAGTATTTT. Protein product: CASSGAREGTDTQYF. V is TRBV5-1 and J is TRBJ2-3, with 7 bases aligning to TRBD2. CDR1 and CDR2 (germline): SGHRS, YFSETQ. The V gene end was trimmed by 7 bases and the J gene end by 1 base; junction bases not matched to a gene: 9. The CDR3 is 15 amino acids.

Of note for this clone: This specimen includes other DNA sequences encoding the same CDR3. The chain links TRBV7-9 to TRBJ1-1; tentative D call: TRBD1 (6 bases). The V gene lost 1 base and the J gene lost 4 bases, with 13 bases spanning the gap. The CDR3 runs 15 residues. In germline, CDR1 is SEHNR, CDR2 FQNEAQ (reference sequence). CDR3 DNA: TGTGCCAGCAGCTTAGATGGGGGCAGGATCACTGAAGCTTTCTTT. Its translation: CASSLDGGRITEAFF.

This sequence joins TRBV28 and TRBJ2-7, with TRBD2 matching 10 bases. The CDR3 sequence is 14 residues long. Germline V gene sequence: CDR1 MDHEN, CDR2 SYDVKM. V was pared by 6 bases and J by 3 bases, with 5 bases of the junction left unmatched. CDR3 nucleotides: TGTGCCAGCAGCCTCGGGACTAGCGTCTACGAGCAGTACTTC. Amino acid sequence: CASSLGTSVYEQYF.

V gene TRBV3-1 (or the pseudogene TRBV3-2) combines with J gene TRBJ2-2, with D maybe TRBD2 (6 bases). V lost 4 bases to trimming and J lost 7 bases, with 13 bases between them. The CDR3 is 14 residues long. The germline CDR1 and CDR2 sequences are LGHDT and YNNKEL (reference sequence). The CDR3 protein is CASSPEGRGGELFF. CDR3 DNA: TGTGCCAGCAGCCCGGAGGGTCGAGGCGGGGAGCTGTTTTTT.

The chain couples TRBV7-8 to TRBJ1-5, with 7 bases fitting TRBD1. CDR3 length equals 14 residues. Germline CDR1 is SGHVS and CDR2 is FQNEAQ. V was clipped by 4 bases and J by 10 bases; unmatched bases: 10. CDR3 nucleotide sequence: TGTGCCAGCAGCTCAACCGGTCTAGGGGGCCCCCAGCATTTT. This sequence encodes CASSSTGLGGPQHF.

DNA for the CDR3: TGTGCCAGCAGAAGGACTTATTCCTACGAGCAGTACTTC. Its protein product is CASRRTYSYEQYF. This chain connects TRBV11-3 to TRBJ2-7, with a possible D match to TRBD2 (5 bases). The CDR3 consists of 13 residues. Germline CDR1 is SGHNT and CDR2 is YENEEA. The ends were cut back, 6 bases at V and 1 base at J, with 10 bases in the middle.

In regard to this clone: This same CDR3 is encoded by further DNA sequences in the sample. This chain joins TRBV7-2 and TRBJ2-7; TRBD2 agrees at 7 bases. The ends lost 4 bases at V and 2 bases at J; junction bases unmatched: 2. Looked up from germline, CDR1 is SGHTA and CDR2 is FQGNSA. This CDR3 is 13 amino acids long. CDR3 region: CASSSGLTYEQYF. Written as DNA, the CDR3 is TGTGCCAGCAGCTCGGGACTAACCTACGAGCAGTACTTC.

V usage is TRBV2 and J usage is TRBJ1-4; 8 nucleotides align to TRBD1. This CDR3 has 15 amino acids. Germline V gene data show CDR1 as SNHLY and CDR2 as FYNNEI. The V segment lost 6 bases and the J segment 5 bases; nucleotides outside the gene matches: 8. CDR3 loop: CASSVDRGKNEKLFF. CDR3 bases: TGTGCCAGCAGCGTCGACAGGGGCAAAAATGAAAAACTGTTTTTT.

This chain joins TRBV18 and TRBJ2-3, with D uncertain. The CDR3 is made up of 14 amino acids. Germline V gives CDR1 KGHSH, CDR2 LQKENI. V was pared by 3 bases and J by 4 bases, with 11 bases between. Here the CDR3 reads CASSPPWAPDTQYF. The CDR3 nucleotides read TGTGCCAGCTCACCCCCCTGGGCCCCAGATACGCAGTATTTT.

The rearrangement links TRBV28 to TRBJ2-3, with 8 bases identical to TRBD1. The length of the CDR3 is 15 residues. Germline V CDR1 and CDR2: MDHEN, SYDVKM. The V gene end was trimmed by 6 bases and the J gene end by 3 bases; junction bases not matched to a gene: 8. The CDR3 reads CASRGDRSRTDTQYF. The CDR3 DNA follows: TGTGCCAGCAGGGGGGACAGGTCGAGGACAGATACGCAGTATTTT.

This clone was recorded only once. The rearrangement joins TRBV7-3 to TRBJ1-6; D call uncertain. The V and J ends lost 2 bases and 8 bases respectively, with 10 bases between them. CDR1 is SGHTA and CDR2 is FQGTGA in the germline V gene. This CDR3 spans 14 amino acids. The CDR3 coding sequence is TGTGCCAGCAGCTTAGGTTCACACCATTCACCCCTCCACTTT. The encoded protein is CASSLGSHHSPLHF.

CDR3 sequence (DNA): TGTGCCTGGTCCCCGAGCTCCTACAATGAGCAGTTCTTC. Translation gives CAWSPSSYNEQFF. The genes are TRBV30 and TRBJ2-1; D remains unclear. CDR1 and CDR2 from the germline V gene are GTSNPN and SVGIG (reference sequence). The CDR3 extends over 13 amino acids. Deletions cut 5 bases from V and 0 bases from J, with 8 bases between.

J is TRBJ2-2 and V is TRBV6-5; 7 bases match TRBD1. CDR1 is MNHEY, CDR2 SVGAGI, per germline. The CDR3 loop spans 15 amino acids. V gave up 6 bases and J gave up 4 bases; unmatched junction bases: 8. The CDR3 loop is CASSRQGGGTGELFF. For the CDR3, the DNA is TGTGCCAGCAGCAGACAAGGGGGCGGCACCGGGGAGCTGTTTTTT.